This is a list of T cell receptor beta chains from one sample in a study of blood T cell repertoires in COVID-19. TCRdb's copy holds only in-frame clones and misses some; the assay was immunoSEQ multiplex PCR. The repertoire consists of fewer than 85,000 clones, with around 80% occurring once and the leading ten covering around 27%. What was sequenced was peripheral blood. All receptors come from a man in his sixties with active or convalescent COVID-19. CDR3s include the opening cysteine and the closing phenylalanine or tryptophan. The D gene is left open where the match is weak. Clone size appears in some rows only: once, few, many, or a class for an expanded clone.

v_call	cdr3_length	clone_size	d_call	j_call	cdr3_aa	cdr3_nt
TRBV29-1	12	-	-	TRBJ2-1	CSGAMAANEQFF	TGCAGCGGAGCGATGGCCGCCAATGAGCAGTTCTTC
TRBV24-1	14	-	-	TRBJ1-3	CATSDTRSGNTIYF	TGTGCCACCAGTGATACGCGTAGTGGAAACACCATATATTTT
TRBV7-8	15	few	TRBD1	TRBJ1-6	CASSAQGAENSPLHF	TGTGCCAGCAGCGCCCAGGGGGCGGAAAATTCACCCCTCCACTTT
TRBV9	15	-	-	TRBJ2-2	CASSPHGGNTGELFF	TGTGCCAGCAGCCCTCACGGGGGGAACACCGGGGAGCTGTTTTTT
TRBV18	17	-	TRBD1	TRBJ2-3	CASSPREDRGGTDTQYF	TGTGCCAGCTCACCACGAGAGGACAGGGGTGGCACAGATACGCAGTATTTT
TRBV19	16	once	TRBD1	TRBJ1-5	CASSIQPGGYRQPQHF	TGTGCCAGTAGTATACAACCAGGGGGGTATCGTCAGCCCCAGCATTTT
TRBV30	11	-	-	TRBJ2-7	CALTTTYEQYF	TGTGCCTTGACTACTACCTACGAGCAGTACTTC
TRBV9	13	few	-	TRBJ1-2	CASSVGAARGYTF	TGTGCCAGCAGCGTAGGGGCAGCCCGGGGCTACACCTTC
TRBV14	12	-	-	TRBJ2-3	CASSPSADTQYF	TGTGCCAGCAGCCCTTCAGCAGATACGCAGTATTTT
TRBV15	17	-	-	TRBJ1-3	CATSRAGSDFSGNTIYF	TGTGCCACCAGCAGAGCCGGCAGCGACTTCTCTGGAAACACCATATATTTT
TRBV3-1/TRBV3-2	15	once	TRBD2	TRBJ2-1	CASSLTSGGHNEQFF	TGTGCCAGCAGCCTCACTAGCGGGGGTCACAATGAGCAGTTCTTC
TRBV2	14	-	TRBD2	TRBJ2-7	CASSGARGIHEQYF	TGTGCCAGCAGTGGTGCGCGGGGGATTCACGAGCAGTACTTC
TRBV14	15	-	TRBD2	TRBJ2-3	CASSPLAGTTDTQYF	TGTGCCAGCAGCCCCCTAGCGGGGACCACAGATACGCAGTATTTT